Included here is one T cell receptor beta chain sequence, with context. Clones were read by immunoSEQ multiplex PCR, and TCRdb kept only the in-frame ones, dropping some. Found here are 150,000 to 200,000 clones, approximately 80% of them singletons; the top ten hold roughly 10%. Categorization into cohorts depended on clinical history that participants reported. In Cohort 3, a recovered donor had either two negative PCRs, clearance, or symptom resolution. This sample is drawn from a study of blood T cell repertoires in COVID-19. In the study overall: COVID-19 samples, acute and convalescent, were from the United States, Italy and Spain.

Material: PBMCs or T cells enriched from blood (not recorded which). The sequence derives from a man aged 40-55 years who had recovered from COVID-19.

The CDR3: CASSSNPDRGETQYF. The CDR3 region has the DNA TGTGCCAGCAGCTCGAACCCTGACAGGGGAGAGACCCAGTACTTC. V usage is TRBV7-8 and J usage is TRBJ2-5, with 8 bases identical to TRBD1. Germline V gene lookup returns CDR1 SGHVS and CDR2 FQNEAQ. The CDR3 is 15 residues long. J gave up 4 bases and V 4 bases, and 8 bases lay outside the gene matches.